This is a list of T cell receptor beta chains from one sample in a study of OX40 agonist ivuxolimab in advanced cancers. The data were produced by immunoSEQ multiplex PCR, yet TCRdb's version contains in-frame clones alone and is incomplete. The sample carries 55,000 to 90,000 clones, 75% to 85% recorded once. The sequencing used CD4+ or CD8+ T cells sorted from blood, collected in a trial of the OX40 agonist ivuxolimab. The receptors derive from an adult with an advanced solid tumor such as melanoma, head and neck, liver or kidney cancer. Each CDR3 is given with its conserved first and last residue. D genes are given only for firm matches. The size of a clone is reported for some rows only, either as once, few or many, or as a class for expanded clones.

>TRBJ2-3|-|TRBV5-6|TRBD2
CASSLRREALSTDTQYF
TGTGCCAGCAGCCTGCGGCGGGAGGCCTTATCCACAGATACGCAGTATTTT
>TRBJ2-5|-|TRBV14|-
CATSKGRLQETQYF
TGTGCCACCTCGAAAGGACGGTTGCAAGAGACCCAGTACTTC
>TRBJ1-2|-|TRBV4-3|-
CASSPSLNGGYTF
TGCGCCAGCAGCCCCAGCCTCAACGGGGGCTACACCTTC
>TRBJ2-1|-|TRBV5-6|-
CASRLLTTPYNEQFF
TGTGCCAGCAGGCTTCTAACGACTCCATACAATGAGCAGTTCTTC
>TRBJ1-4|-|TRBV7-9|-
CASSFYTTTNEKLFF
TGTGCCAGCAGCTTTTACACAACTACTAATGAAAAACTGTTTTTT
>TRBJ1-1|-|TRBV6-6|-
CASSYDSGVGTEAFF
TGTGCCAGCAGTTACGATTCGGGCGTGGGCACTGAAGCTTTCTTT
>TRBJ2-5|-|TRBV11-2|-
CASSFLTGEGETQYF
TGTGCCAGCAGCTTCCTAACAGGGGAGGGTGAGACCCAGTACTTC
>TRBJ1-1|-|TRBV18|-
CASSEQMGLQTTEAFF
TGTGCCAGCTCGGAACAAATGGGGCTACAAACCACTGAAGCTTTCTTT
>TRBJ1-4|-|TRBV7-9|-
CASSFGANEKLFF
TGTGCCAGCAGCTTCGGGGCTAATGAAAAACTGTTTTTT
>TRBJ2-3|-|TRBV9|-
CASSVNVPTDTQYF
TGTGCCAGCAGCGTTAATGTCCCCACAGATACGCAGTATTTT
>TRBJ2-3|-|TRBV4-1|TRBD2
CASSHSTDLGTIRDTQYF
TGCGCCAGCAGCCATTCAACTGATTTAGGGACTATTCGAGATACGCAGTATTTT
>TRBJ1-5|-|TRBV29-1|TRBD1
CSATGGRNQPQHF
TGCAGCGCAACAGGGGGACGCAATCAGCCCCAGCATTTT
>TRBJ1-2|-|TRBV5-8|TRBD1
CASSLLTGNYGYTF
TGTGCCAGCAGCTTGCTGACAGGGAACTATGGCTACACCTTC
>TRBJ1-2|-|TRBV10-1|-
CASRSYGYTF
TGCGCCAGCAGGAGCTATGGCTACACCTTC
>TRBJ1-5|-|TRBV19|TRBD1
CATQTGQGGWGSNQPQHF
TGTGCCACCCAAACAGGACAGGGTGGTTGGGGTAGCAATCAGCCCCAGCATTTT
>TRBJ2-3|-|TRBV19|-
CASSGGTSTDTQYF
TGTGCCAGTAGTGGGGGAACCAGCACAGATACGCAGTATTTT
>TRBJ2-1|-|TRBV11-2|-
CASSFSDTNEQFF
TGTGCCAGCAGCTTTTCGGATACCAATGAGCAGTTCTTC
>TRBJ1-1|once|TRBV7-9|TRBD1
CASSLQGAGTEAFF
TGTGCCAGCAGCCTACAGGGGGCGGGCACTGAAGCTTTCTTT
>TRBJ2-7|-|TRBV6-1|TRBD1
CASRVTGGTYEQYF
TGTGCCAGCAGAGTGACAGGGGGAACCTACGAGCAGTACTTC
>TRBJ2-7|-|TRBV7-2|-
CASSSDRNNYEQYF
TGTGCCAGCAGCTCCGACAGGAATAACTACGAGCAGTACTTC
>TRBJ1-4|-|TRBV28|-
CASSPPAGNQGKLFF
TGTGCCAGCAGTCCTCCGGCAGGAAATCAAGGGAAACTGTTTTTT
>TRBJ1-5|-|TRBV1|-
CTSSQDQSWQPQHF
TGCACCAGCAGCCAAGATCAAAGTTGGCAGCCCCAGCATTTT